Following are 27 T cell receptor beta chains from one sample sequenced in a study of blood T cell repertoires in COVID-19. Some clones are missing from TCRdb's copy, which holds only in-frame ones; the method was immunoSEQ multiplex PCR. The table records about 200,000 clones, around 90% of them present only once. Sequencing used PBMCs or T cells enriched from blood (not recorded which). Every receptor here comes from a man aged 30 to 39 who had recovered from COVID-19.

The chain couples TRBV11-2 to TRBJ2-1, with 10 bases aligning to TRBD2. Trimming at V came to 10 bases and at J to 5 bases, leaving 2 bases not matched to a gene. From germline, CDR1 is SGHAT and CDR2 FQNNGV. There are 12 residues in the CDR3. The CDR3 protein is CATGTSDNEQFF. In DNA, the CDR3 is TGTGCCACCGGGACTAGCGACAATGAGCAGTTCTTC.

This clone was found once. V and J are TRBV19 and TRBJ2-7, with D maybe TRBD2 (5 bases). This CDR3 contains 14 residues. Germline-derived CDR1 and CDR2 are LNHDA and SQIVND (reference sequence). V lost 2 bases, J lost 2 bases, and 10 bases lay in between. The CDR3 region is CASSITTGTYEQYF. In DNA form, the CDR3 reads TGTGCCAGTAGTATAACGACGGGGACCTACGAGCAGTACTTC.

The chain carries TRBV3-1 (or the pseudogene TRBV3-2) and TRBJ2-3; D is unclear. This CDR3 contains 15 residues. The V end lost 1 base, the J end lost 1 base, and 9 bases lay between the germline ends. Germline values: CDR1 LGHDT, CDR2 YNNKEL (reference sequence). The CDR3 sequence: CASSQVFSRTDTQYF. CDR3 DNA: TGTGCCAGCAGCCAAGTTTTTAGCCGCACAGATACGCAGTATTTT.

The chain uses TRBV28 and TRBJ2-7; D may be TRBD2 (5 bases). Trimming took 5 bases from V and 4 from J, leaving 18 bases between them. The CDR3 loop spans 15 amino acids. The germline V gene has CDR1 MDHEN and CDR2 SYDVKM. CDR3 nucleotide sequence: TGTGCCAGCAGTCCTAGCCGGGAATCCAATTACGAGCAGTACTTC. Translated: CASSPSRESNYEQYF.

The chain joins TRBV6-5 to TRBJ2-2; D possibly corresponds to TRBD1 (5 bases). Germline-derived CDR1 and CDR2 are MNHEY and SVGAGI. The CDR3 is 13 amino acids. Trimming took off 6 bases at V and 4 bases at J, with 9 bases between the two ends. CDR3 in amino acids: CASSYRGTGELFF. The CDR3 DNA sequence: TGTGCCAGCAGCTATAGGGGCACCGGGGAGCTGTTTTTT.

The rearrangement uses TRBV4-3 and TRBJ1-2; 7 positions match TRBD1. From germline, CDR1 is LGHNA and CDR2 YSLEER. The CDR3 extends over 15 amino acids. The J segment lost 4 bases and the V segment lost 0 bases, leaving 5 bases of the junction unmatched. The CDR3 nucleotides are TGCGCCAGCAGCCAAGAAACAGGGGCCCTCTATGGCTACACCTTC. It encodes CASSQETGALYGYTF.

The CDR3 coding sequence is TGTGCCAGTAGTAATCGGGGAGAATTGAACACCGGGGAGCTGTTTTTT. This encodes CASSNRGELNTGELFF. The V gene is TRBV19, the J gene TRBJ2-2; the D gene is possibly TRBD2 (5 bases). Trimming removed 4 bases from V and 1 base from J, with 13 bases in between. Germline V CDR1 and CDR2: LNHDA, SQIVND (reference sequence). The CDR3 runs 16 residues.

The chain links TRBV5-1 to TRBJ2-7, with TRBD1 identical over 8 bases. Trimming took 4 bases from V and 6 from J; bases not matched to a gene: 6. The CDR3 covers 13 residues. CDR1 SGHRS and CDR2 YFSETQ come from the germline V gene. The CDR3 here is CASSGGQGSEQYF. The DNA of the CDR3 is TGCGCCAGCAGCGGTGGACAGGGTAGCGAGCAGTACTTC.

The V call is TRBV30, the J call TRBJ2-1; perhaps TRBD1 as D (5 bases). V was cut by 3 bases and J by 4 bases, with 10 bases left in between. Germline-derived CDR1 and CDR2 are GTSNPN and SVGIG (reference sequence). The CDR3 is made up of 13 amino acids. The CDR3 DNA is TGTGCCTGGAGGAATGACAGATACAATGAGCAGTTCTTC. Residues: CAWRNDRYNEQFF.

The rearrangement links TRBV19 to TRBJ2-7, with TRBD1 matching over 11 bases. Losses at the gene ends were 5 bases for V and 5 bases for J; bases not matched to a gene: 5. CDR1 is LNHDA, CDR2 SQIVND, per germline (reference sequence). The CDR3 sequence is 14 residues long. CDR3 loop: CASSLRDRGDEQYF. CDR3 DNA sequence: TGTGCCAGTAGTCTCCGGGACAGGGGGGACGAGCAGTACTTC.

CDR3 in amino acids: CASSLVFRNLDEQFF. CDR3 bases: TGTGCCAGCAGCTTAGTCTTCCGGAATCTAGATGAGCAGTTCTTC. V gene TRBV11-2 combines with J gene TRBJ2-1; D is ambiguous. CDR1 and CDR2 (germline): SGHAT, FQNNGV. Trimming took off 1 base at V and 8 bases at J, with 15 bases between the two ends. This CDR3 is built from 15 residues.

This chain uses TRBV6-1 with TRBJ1-1, with 8 bases aligning to TRBD1. This CDR3 region has 12 residues. Germline V gene sequence: CDR1 MNHNS, CDR2 SASEGT. Trimming cost V 9 bases and J 4 bases; bases outside gene matches: 4. The CDR3 loop reads CASHQGATEAFF. In nucleotides, the CDR3 is TGTGCCAGTCACCAGGGGGCCACTGAAGCTTTCTTT.

The chain couples TRBV19 to TRBJ2-1; D might be TRBD2 (6 bases). The CDR3 is made up of 14 amino acids. The V and J ends lost 3 bases and 8 bases respectively, with 14 bases between them. Germline assignment: CDR1 LNHDA and CDR2 SQIVND (reference sequence). CDR3 sequence (DNA): TGTGCCAGTAGTATCGTTGACTCGGGGGATGAGCAGTTCTTC. As protein: CASSIVDSGDEQFF.

The chain uses TRBV13 and TRBJ1-2; possibly TRBD1 for D (6 bases). Germline V lookup: CDR1 PRHDT, CDR2 FYEKMQ (reference sequence). Between the trimmed V and J ends, which lost 1 base and 7 bases, there was a span of 7 bases. This CDR3 is built from 12 residues. CDR3 residues: CASSLEGGGYTF. Here the CDR3 DNA reads TGTGCCAGCAGCTTAGAAGGGGGTGGCTACACCTTC.

The sample holds a few counts of this clone. The chain employs TRBV10-3 and TRBJ1-3; tentatively, D is TRBD1 (5 bases). Germline CDR1 reads ENHRY; CDR2 reads SYGVKD. The CDR3 length is 16 residues. Trimming removed 5 bases at V and 0 bases at J, with 14 bases between. The CDR3 DNA follows: TGTGCCATCAGTAGAGGTTCGGGACTCTCTGGAAACACCATATATTTT. Translation: CAISRGSGLSGNTIYF.

The V call is TRBV6-5, the J call TRBJ2-7; weak D call: TRBD1 (5 bases). The germline CDR1 and CDR2 sequences are MNHEY and SVGAGI. V dropped 6 bases and J dropped 0 bases, with 12 bases sitting between them. This CDR3 has 14 amino acids. CDR3 sequence: CASSARGSSYEQYF. The CDR3 DNA sequence: TGTGCCAGCAGCGCAAGGGGTTCCTCCTACGAGCAGTACTTC.

This clone was seen only once. As DNA, the CDR3 is TGTGCCAGCAGCTTAGCGGGAGTACTTCAAGAGACCCAGTACTTC. Its translation is CASSLAGVLQETQYF. The V gene is TRBV6-5, the J gene TRBJ2-5; 9 bases agree with TRBD2. The CDR3 extends over 15 amino acids. Germline V CDR1 and CDR2: MNHEY, SVGAGI. V lost 6 bases and J lost 2; bases outside the gene matches: 7.

The rearrangement joins TRBV4-3 to TRBJ1-6, with D maybe TRBD1 (6 bases). CDR1 and CDR2 from the germline V gene are LGHNA and YSLEER. V shed 4 bases and J shed 6 bases, with 16 bases lying between them. The CDR3 totals 16 residues. CDR3 bases: TGCGCCAGCAGCCTCACAGGGATACGGGGTAATTCACCCCTCCACTTT. It encodes CASSLTGIRGNSPLHF.

CDR3 in amino acids: CASAGQAGVGEKLFF. The DNA of the CDR3 is TGCGCCAGCGCGGGTCAAGCAGGGGTGGGAGAAAAACTGTTTTTT. The chain recombines TRBV5-1 with TRBJ1-4, with D maybe TRBD1 (6 bases). Germline V gene sequence: CDR1 SGHRS, CDR2 YFSETQ. The CDR3 consists of 15 residues. With 7 bases removed from V and 8 bases from J, the gap between germline ends came to 21 bases.

In nucleotides, the CDR3 is TGTGCCAGCAGTTCAACCAGAAACTCCTACGAGCAGTACTTC. The encoded protein is CASSSTRNSYEQYF. The rearrangement links TRBV27 to TRBJ2-7, with unresolved D. The CDR3 has 14 amino acids. In germline, CDR1 is MNHEY, CDR2 SMNVEV (reference sequence). Trimming shortened V by 4 bases and J by 0 bases, and 10 bases separated the two germline ends.

The CDR3 coding sequence is TGTGCCCGCCCAGGAGGGATAGATGGAAACACCATATATTTT. Translated: CARPGGIDGNTIYF. V is TRBV6-5 and J is TRBJ1-3, with D uncertain. V was pared by 11 bases and J by 3 bases, with 17 bases between. CDR3 length: 14 amino acids. Germline values: CDR1 MNHEY, CDR2 SVGAGI.

The gene calls are TRBV4-3 and TRBJ1-4; maybe TRBD1 (6 bases). The CDR3 sequence is 15 residues long. Deletions cut 0 bases from V and 5 bases from J, with 10 bases between. The germline V gene encodes CDR1 LGHNA and CDR2 YSLEER. CDR3 protein: CASSQDGGGNEKLFF. DNA of the CDR3: TGCGCCAGCAGCCAAGACGGGGGGGGCAATGAAAAACTGTTTTTT.

This clone was found a few times. The chain recombines TRBV4-3 with TRBJ2-3; a possible D gene is TRBD1 (6 bases). Germline lookup yields CDR1 LGHNA and CDR2 YSLEER. Trimming removed 0 bases from V and 4 bases from J, with 14 bases in between. The CDR3 contains 16 residues. This chain's CDR3 is CASSQDLARGPDTQYF. The CDR3 region has the DNA TGCGCCAGCAGCCAAGATCTTGCCAGGGGACCAGATACGCAGTATTTT.

The chain combines TRBV5-4 with TRBJ2-1; 10 nucleotides align to TRBD1. J lost 3 bases, V lost 5 bases, and 11 bases had no gene match. The CDR3 spans 17 residues. Germline CDR1 SGHNT, CDR2 YYREEE (reference sequence). This CDR3 is CASSSKRTGGVYNEQFF. As DNA, the CDR3 is TGTGCCAGCAGTTCAAAACGGACAGGGGGGGTCTACAATGAGCAGTTCTTC.

The chain employs TRBV30 and TRBJ2-7, with a tentative D call TRBD1 (5 bases). Germline values: CDR1 GTSNPN, CDR2 SVGIG (reference sequence). V lost 0 bases to trimming and J lost 6 bases, with 15 bases between them. The CDR3 contains 14 residues. The CDR3 sequence: CAWSVHGVQGEQYF. The DNA of the CDR3 is TGTGCCTGGAGTGTACACGGAGTTCAGGGCGAGCAGTACTTC.

This rearrangement joins TRBV10-3 to TRBJ1-2; weak D call: TRBD1 (5 bases). Germline V CDR1 and CDR2: ENHRY, SYGVKD. Trimming removed 3 bases at V and 4 bases at J, with 12 bases between. The CDR3 runs to 14 residues. The CDR3 protein is CAISDDRGTYGYTF. The CDR3, as DNA: TGTGCCATCAGTGACGATAGGGGCACCTATGGCTACACCTTC.

The rearrangement links TRBV19 to TRBJ2-7, with 9 nucleotides matching TRBD1. CDR3 length: 14 amino acids. Per germline, CDR1 LNHDA and CDR2 SQIVND (reference sequence). Trimming removed 6 bases from V and 2 bases from J; junction bases left unmatched: 5. The CDR3 DNA reads TGTGCCAGTAGCTACGGGACAGGGACCTACGAGCAGTACTTC. Translated: CASSYGTGTYEQYF.